The 3 T cell receptor beta chains reported below all come from one sample, sequenced in a study of blood T cell repertoires in COVID-19. Using immunoSEQ multiplex PCR, the repertoire was profiled, and TCRdb retains in-frame clones only, with some absent. The sample yields roughly 45,000 clones, 70% to 90% seen once. Sample: peripheral blood. The receptors stem from a man aged 55 to 69 with active COVID-19.

By frequency in the sample, this clone is medium-sized. The chain is built from TRBV28 and TRBJ2-7; 8 nucleotides line up with TRBD1. The CDR3 spans 14 residues. The germline V gene has CDR1 MDHEN and CDR2 SYDVKM. V was pared by 6 bases and J by 6 bases, with 10 bases of the junction left unmatched. The CDR3 here is CASSILQGAGEQYF. The CDR3 DNA reads TGTGCCAGCAGCATCCTTCAGGGGGCAGGCGAGCAGTACTTC.

The chain employs TRBV19 and TRBJ2-3; 10 nucleotides align to TRBD2. J gave up 4 bases and V 3 bases, and 4 bases lay outside the gene matches. Germline CDR1 reads LNHDA; CDR2 reads SQIVND (reference sequence). CDR3 length equals 15 residues. The CDR3 DNA is TGTGCCAGTAGTATGCTAGCGGGAGCTGCAGATACGCAGTATTTT. Residues: CASSMLAGAADTQYF.

The rearrangement joins TRBV7-2 to TRBJ1-1, with D perhaps TRBD1 (6 bases). The CDR3 has 14 residues. The ends were cut back, 5 bases at V and 4 bases at J, with 14 bases in the middle. The germline gives CDR1 SGHTA, CDR2 FQGNSA. The CDR3 here is CASSIQGGGTEAFF. The CDR3 bases are TGTGCCAGCAGCATACAGGGAGGGGGCACTGAAGCTTTCTTT.